This TCR beta chain was found in a study of control samples from healthy donors and cancer patients. Assay used: immunoSEQ multiplex PCR; TCRdb lists only in-frame clones, some missing. This repertoire shows 150,000 to 200,000 clones, about 94% found once; its top ten account for 8.5%. Per germline, CDR1 LGHNA and CDR2 YSLEER. CDR3 length: 13 residues. Comments on this clone: One end of the junction is discordant with germline, which a read error may explain.

The sample consisted of blood. V is TRBV4-3 and J is TRBJ2-7; possibly TRBD1 or TRBD2 for D (5 bases each). This receptor was identified in a woman in her forties in good health. The DNA for the CDR3 is TGCGCCAGCAGCCAAAGCCAAAGGGACCAGGTGGTCTTC. Protein product: CASSQSQRDQVVF.